These 13 T cell receptor beta chains came from one sample sequenced in a study of tumor-infiltrating lymphocytes in primary liver carcinoma. The authors made TCR beta cDNA from 450 to 600 ng total RNA with a constant-region primer. What produced the TCR beta libraries was three nested multiplex PCR rounds using slightly modified ARM-PCR. The first two PCR rounds used TRBV1-TRBV30 forward primers with a C-beta reverse primer, 10 to 11 cycles each. MiXCR, applied by TCRdb to the multiplex PCR reads, yields one record per CDR3 protein. The data hold about 78,000 distinct CDR3 sequences, with about 70% observed a single time. Investigators took RNA and DNA out together from roughly 20-30 mg of unsorted bulk tissue. Sequences were obtained from liver tumor tissue from sampling region 4. Subset: tumor region T4, right-lateral pole. The receptor set was obtained from an older woman with primary liver carcinoma and hepatitis B virus infection.

Turning to this clonotype: Since a much larger clone is just one base distant, this may be a read error. The chain uses TRBV7-9 and TRBJ2-1; D is possibly TRBD2 (5 bases). This CDR3 has 12 residues. Germline CDR1 SEHNR, CDR2 FQNEAQ (reference sequence). CDR3 loop: CASSLANGELFF. CDR3 coding DNA: TGTGCCAGCAGCTTAGCGAACGGGGAGCTGTTCTTC.

A word on this clonotype: The CDR3 does not close with the conserved phenylalanine or tryptophan, likely indicating a read error. The chain combines TRBV29-1 with TRBJ2-1; 10 nucleotides match TRBD2. There are 17 residues in the CDR3. Germline CDR1 and CDR2: SQVTM and ANQGSEA. CDR3 nucleotides: TGCAGCGTTGAAGTCCTCGGGACTAGCGACCCCTACAATGGGCAGTTCATC. Encoded protein: CSVEVLGTSDPYNGQFI.

About this clonotype: The CDR3 ends on some other residue instead of the conserved phenylalanine or tryptophan, so this is likely a read error. V and J are TRBV28 and TRBJ1-1; TRBD1 is a possible D gene (5 bases). Trimming removed 6 bases from V and 3 bases from J, with 14 bases in between. This CDR3 has 14 residues. Germline CDR1 is MDHEN and CDR2 is SYDVKM. DNA for the CDR3: TGTGCCAGCAGAGGGGCAGGGAAGGACACTGAAGCTTTCTCT. Translation gives CASRGAGKDTEAFS.

By sample fraction, this clonotype is medium-sized. J is TRBJ1-4 and V is TRBV29-1; 9 nucleotides line up with TRBD1. The CDR3 length is 13 residues. Germline V gene data show CDR1 as SQVTM and CDR2 as ANQGSEA. The trim removed 7 bases at V and 4 bases at J, leaving 4 bases unmatched. The CDR3 is CSGMTGGNEKLFF. CDR3 in DNA: TGCAGCGGTATGACAGGGGGTAATGAAAAACTGTTTTTT.

Points on this clonotype: The missing conserved phenylalanine or tryptophan at the end of this CDR3 makes a read error likely. The CDR3 protein is CASREHGHKSSYEQYL. The CDR3 DNA reads TGTGCCAGCAGGGAACATGGCCACAAGAGCTCCTACGAGCAGTACCTC. The chain links TRBV6-6 to TRBJ2-7; no definite D call. V gave up 6 bases and J gave up 0 bases, with 18 bases separating them. CDR1 MNHNY and CDR2 SVGAGI come from the germline V gene (reference sequence). The CDR3 has 16 amino acids.

As concerns this clonotype: At one end, the junction sequence differs from germline, possibly due to a read error. The chain has TRBV6-1 and TRBJ1-5; D gene uncertain. The CDR3 extends over 13 amino acids. The germline gives CDR1 MNHNS, CDR2 SASEGT. In DNA, the CDR3 is TGTGCCAGCACTGAAACGGGCGCTCAGTCCCAGCATTTT. Its translation is CASTETGAQSQHF.

This clonotype was observed at least ten times. The chain carries TRBV6-5 and TRBJ1-2; 10 positions agree with TRBD1. Germline assignment: CDR1 MNHEY and CDR2 SVGAGI. V was clipped by 2 bases and J by 10 bases; unmatched bases: 7. The CDR3 consists of 14 residues. The CDR3 DNA reads TGTGCCAGCAGTTACAGGACAGGGGGTTTGGCCTACACCTTC. Encoded protein: CASSYRTGGLAYTF.

As to this clonotype: One end of the junction does not line up with germline, which may come from a read error. The chain joins TRBV7-8 to TRBJ2-6, with TRBD1 matching over 10 bases. The CDR3 consists of 17 residues. Germline V gene lookup returns CDR1 SGHVS and CDR2 FQNEAQ. As DNA, the CDR3 is TGTGCAAGCAGCATGGGTGCACCAAGACAGGGGGCCAACGTCCTGACTTTT. It codes for CASSMGAPRQGANVLTF.

Comments on this clonotype: Sequence at one end of the junction differs from germline and may be a read error. This chain connects TRBV28 to TRBJ2-1, with no clear D. The CDR3 totals 14 residues. Germline CDR1 is MDHEN and CDR2 is SYDVKM. The chain's CDR3 is CASSLVGWNKEQFF. CDR3 nucleotides: TGTGCCAGCAGTTTAGTCGGCTGGAACAAAGAGCAGTTCTTC.

Note on this clonotype: The germline gene is not matched at one end of the junction; a read error may be the cause. CDR3: CASSLISRSTDTQYF. CDR3 bases: TGCGCTAGCAGCTTAATAAGCCGCAGCACAGATACGCAGTATTTT. The genes are TRBV11-2 and TRBJ2-3; the D gene is possibly TRBD2 (5 bases). CDR1 SGHAT and CDR2 FQNNGV come from the germline V gene. The CDR3 extends over 15 amino acids.

In its sample, this clonotype was seen many times. This chain connects TRBV4-2 to TRBJ1-3, with D possibly TRBD1 on 5 matching bases. Germline CDR1 and CDR2: LGHNA and YNFKEQ. CDR3 length: 17 residues. Trimming shortened V by 4 bases and J by 4 bases, and 20 bases separated the two germline ends. CDR3 bases: TGTGCCAGCAGCCCCAAGGGACGGGCTGGGGACGGAAACACCATATATTTT. Protein: CASSPKGRAGDGNTIYF.

Details on this clonotype: The junction departs from the called germline gene at one end, perhaps through a read error. This sequence joins TRBV6-5 and TRBJ2-2; perhaps TRBD2 as D (6 bases). CDR1 and CDR2 (germline): MNHEY, SVGAGI. This CDR3 comprises 15 residues. The CDR3 here is CASRSGDSDAGELIF. The CDR3 bases are TGTGCCAGCAGATCCGGGGACTCTGACGCCGGGGAGCTGATTTTT.

Concerning this clonotype: The germline gene is not matched at one end of the junction; a read error may be the cause. V gene TRBV29-1 combines with J gene TRBJ2-1; 7 bases align to TRBD2. This CDR3 has 15 residues. Germline-derived CDR1 and CDR2 are SQVTM and ANQGSEA. The CDR3 DNA reads TGCTGCGTTGGGGGGTCTAGCGGAACGTACGATGAGCAGCTCTTC. It is translated as CCVGGSSGTYDEQLF.